This T cell receptor beta chain stems from a study of T-cell reconstitution after alpha-beta-depleted transplantation in children. Unique molecular identifiers featured in how the TCRbeta library was prepared. A single record per CDR3 protein comes from TCRdb applying MiXCR to the PCR reads. The sample includes about 400,000 distinct CDR3 sequences, about a fifth of them seen just once. This CDR3 is built from 16 residues. V lost 3 bases to trimming and J lost 0 bases, with 11 bases between them. The V and J genes are TRBV12-3 or TRBV12-4 and TRBJ1-4, with D perhaps matching TRBD1 (6 bases). The TCR comes from a human donor who donated a stem cell graft to a child with acute myeloid leukemia. The source was PBMCs from the stem cell graft donor, collected from the stem cell graft. The CDR3 DNA is TGTGCCAGCAGTTTTAACAGGGCTGCAACTAATGAAAAACTGTTTTTT. This sequence encodes CASSFNRAATNEKLFF.